Ten or more counts support the clone carrying this TCR beta chain. The antigen remains undetermined. This entry belongs to a study of T cells in Graves' hyperthyroidism and ophthalmopathy. Study in general: Before treatment of any kind, peripheral blood was taken at initial diagnosis.

The CDR3 loop spans 19 amino acids. The V end lost 4 bases, the J end lost 0 bases, and 25 bases lay between the germline ends. CDR1 and CDR2 (germline): SGHRS, YFSETQ. Template material for amplifying TCR beta CDR3 regions consisted of RNA transcripts. With the HTBI primer set, the TCR CDR3 went through a first round of RT-PCR. TCRdb re-analysed the multiplex PCR reads in MiXCR, keeping a single row per CDR3 protein. Altogether hundreds of thousands of distinct CDR3 sequences are present, approximately 16% being singletons, with the ten largest covering around 30%. Ophthalmopathy patients had moderate-to-severe active disease, CAS ≥3, NOSPECS ≥4, and disease duration under 3 months. Study observations and caveats: From stable hyperthyroidism, ophthalmopathy was set apart by a 13 V-J model. The blood repertoire included most of the expanded thyroid clonotypes above 0.001.

The rearrangement joins TRBV5-1 to TRBJ1-1, with TRBD1 as a possible D gene (5 bases). Material: blood. The receptor was isolated from a woman aged 18-29 years with Graves' ophthalmopathy. CDR3 in DNA: TGCGCCAGCAGCCCGGGACTAACGTCAGATAGAAAGCTGAACACTGAAGCTTTCTTT. The encoded protein is CASSPGLTSDRKLNTEAFF. Using reference TRBV5-1 and TRBJ1-1 for the parts outside the CDR3, the full variable domain is KAGVTQTPRYLIKTRGQQVTLSCSPISGHRSVSWYQQTPGQGLQFLFEYFSETQRNKGNFPGRFSGRQFSNSRSEMNVSTLELGDSALYLCASSPGLTSDRKLNTEAFFGQGTRLTVV.